Reported below is one T cell receptor (beta chain). The antigen remains undetermined. The data were obtained in a study of T cell repertoires in cytomegalovirus infection. Study as a whole: Researchers turned to recently identified HLA-C-restricted CMV epitopes as well as well-studied HLA-B-restricted ones. Matching HLA type and CMV infection were both indicated by public TCR beta signatures.

TCRdb independently ran MiXCR on the reads; one entry per CDR3 protein. The data hold almost 90,000 distinct CDR3 sequences, with about 29% observed a single time. This CDR3 has 15 residues. Deletions cut 2 bases from V and 6 bases from J, with 11 bases between. The germline CDR1 and CDR2 sequences are MNHEY and SVGAGI. Regarding the study as a whole: Carriage of CMV together with the relevant HLA was identifiable through cumulative public TCR beta family frequency. The ex vivo response showed dominance by HLA-C-restricted CMV-specific TCR beta clonotypes.

Sequenced material: CD8+ T cells from cultured PBMCs, taken from culture after CMV antigen stimulation. V gene TRBV6-5 combines with J gene TRBJ1-6; D unclear. The clonotype comes from a human donor in good health (CMV status not recorded). Some clones in this sample may be carry-over from other donors' samples. The CDR3 nucleotides are TGTGCCAGCAGTTACGATTTCGGCGGTAATTCACCCCTCCACTTT. Residues: CASSYDFGGNSPLHF.